These 12 T cell receptor beta chains originate from one sample sequenced in a study of shared clonotypes between healthy human individuals. The method was immunoSEQ multiplex PCR; TCRdb's version includes in-frame clones alone and lacks a portion of them. The profile shows 2 million to 2.5 million clones, approximately 93% of them singletons. Specimen: naive CD4+ T cells from PBMCs. Subset of the sample: CD45RA+ positively selected. All receptors come from a man between 18 and 29 years old in good health. Some clones in this sample may be carry-over from other donors' samples.

The chain combines TRBV6-4 with TRBJ1-4; possible D gene TRBD1, 5 bases. Germline V gene sequence: CDR1 MRHNA, CDR2 SNTAGT. V was clipped by 1 base and J by 0 bases, with 12 bases between them. CDR3 length: 17 amino acids. Written as DNA, the CDR3 is TGTGCCAGCAGTGACTTGGTAGGACATCCAACTAATGAAAAACTGTTTTTT. It encodes CASSDLVGHPTNEKLFF.

The chain uses TRBV6-5 and TRBJ2-1, with 7 bases aligning to TRBD1. V lost 5 bases and J lost 10; bases outside the gene matches: 14. The CDR3 runs to 15 residues. Germline V lookup: CDR1 MNHEY, CDR2 SVGAGI. The CDR3 DNA is TGTGCCAGCAGTACGGCCGGGACACCCAGGGGGGAGCAGTTCTTC. Amino acids: CASSTAGTPRGEQFF.

A note on this clone: Other DNA variants within this sample encode the same CDR3. As DNA, the CDR3 is TGTGCCAGCTCACCGCGGGACAGGGGGGGAGAGACCCAGTACTTC. Its protein is CASSPRDRGGETQYF. V and J are TRBV18 and TRBJ2-5, with 11 positions matching TRBD1. With 3 bases clipped from V and 4 bases from J, the junction kept 4 bases outside the gene matches. Looked up from germline, CDR1 is KGHSH and CDR2 is LQKENI. The CDR3 has 15 residues.

The CDR3 loop is CASSPRDTSTDTQYF. The CDR3 DNA reads TGTGCCAGCAGCCCCCGGGACACCTCCACAGATACGCAGTATTTT. The chain carries TRBV7-9 and TRBJ2-3; maybe TRBD1 (6 bases). The germline V and J ends were trimmed by 5 bases and 2 bases, with 14 bases remaining between them. The CDR3 consists of 15 residues. Per germline, CDR1 SEHNR and CDR2 FQNEAQ (reference sequence).

This chain uses TRBV19 with TRBJ1-2; a weak D match, TRBD1 (5 bases). CDR1 and CDR2 from the germline V gene are LNHDA and SQIVND (reference sequence). The length of the CDR3 is 13 residues. The V and J ends lost 10 bases and 1 base respectively, with 13 bases between them. The chain's CDR3 is CATTKGLNYGYTF. The CDR3 bases are TGTGCCACTACTAAGGGGCTTAACTATGGCTACACCTTC.

The rearrangement links TRBV7-9 to TRBJ1-3; 9 bases are a match to TRBD1. CDR3 length: 16 residues. J lost 3 bases, V lost 5 bases, and 8 bases had no gene match. CDR1 and CDR2 (germline): SEHNR, FQNEAQ (reference sequence). CDR3 nucleotides: TGTGCCAGCAGCGCCGAAACAGGGGGCGGTGGAAACACCATATATTTT. Translation: CASSAETGGGGNTIYF.

J is TRBJ2-7 and V is TRBV28; 7 bases line up with TRBD1. Trimming cost V 5 bases and J 2 bases; bases outside gene matches: 9. CDR3 size: 15 residues. Per germline, CDR1 MDHEN and CDR2 SYDVKM. CDR3 nucleotides: TGTGCCAGCAGTGGGGACAGAAAAGACCCCTACGAGCAGTACTTC. It translates to CASSGDRKDPYEQYF. Full variable domain (rest looked up from reference TRBV28 and TRBJ2-7): DVKVTQSSRYLVKRTGEKVFLECVQDMDHENMFWYRQDPGLGLRLIYFSYDVKMKEKGDIPEGYSVSREKKERFSLILESASTNQTSMYLCASSGDRKDPYEQYFGPGTRLTVT.

The genes are TRBV6-6 and TRBJ2-7; 7 positions match TRBD2. The CDR3 length is 14 residues. J lost 2 bases, V lost 6 bases, and 7 bases had no gene match. Germline CDR1 MNHNY, CDR2 SVGAGI (reference sequence). CDR3 protein: CASRNLAETYEQYF. The CDR3 region has the DNA TGTGCCAGCAGGAACCTAGCGGAGACCTACGAGCAGTACTTC.

V and J are TRBV30 and TRBJ2-7, with 14 bases fitting TRBD2. CDR1 is GTSNPN, CDR2 SVGIG, per germline (reference sequence). V shed 4 bases and J 7 bases; nucleotides not matched to a gene: 9. This CDR3 region has 15 residues. Here the CDR3 DNA reads TGTGCCTGGAATCGACGGACTAGCGGGAGGCATGAGCAGTACTTC. It translates to CAWNRRTSGRHEQYF.

This chain links TRBV5-1 with TRBJ2-5; 10 nucleotides line up with TRBD2. The CDR3 contains 14 residues. Germline loops: CDR1 SGHRS, CDR2 YFSETQ. V shed 4 bases and J 3 bases; nucleotides not matched to a gene: 3. The CDR3 nucleotides are TGCGCCAGCAGCCACGGGACTAGCGAAGAGACCCAGTACTTC. Translation gives CASSHGTSEETQYF.

Worth noting for this clone: Distinct nucleotide sequences in the sample also encode this CDR3. This rearrangement joins TRBV2 to TRBJ2-1; 10 nucleotides align to TRBD2. The V gene's germline CDR1 is SNHLY and CDR2 FYNNEI. V lost 4 bases to trimming and J lost 3 bases; unmatched junction nucleotides: 0. The CDR3 has 14 amino acids. The CDR3 DNA follows: TGTGCCAGCAGTGTAGCGGGGGGCTACAATGAGCAGTTCTTC. Translated: CASSVAGGYNEQFF.

Remarks on this clone: This specimen includes other DNA sequences encoding the same CDR3. V gene TRBV5-4 combines with J gene TRBJ2-3; D is unclear. CDR3 length equals 12 residues. V gave up 0 bases and J gave up 3 bases, with 2 bases separating them. The germline V gene encodes CDR1 SGHNT and CDR2 YYREEE (reference sequence). The CDR3 coding sequence is TGTGCCAGCAGCTTGGAGACAGATACGCAGTATTTT. Translated: CASSLETDTQYF.